The 31 T cell receptor beta chains presented below share a single source sample, sequenced in a study of cytomegalovirus exposure and HLA in healthy donors. It was with 60 Vbeta and 13 Jbeta primers that the PCR ran. Assay used: immunoSEQ multiplex PCR; TCRdb lists only in-frame clones, some missing. Of about 140,000 clones listed, roughly 80% are singletons. The sample consisted of PBMCs. These receptors were collected from a man younger than 35 in good health and CMV-seronegative.

The chain links TRBV7-8 to TRBJ1-1; the D is unclear. The CDR3 is 13 amino acids. V lost 5 bases and J lost 4, with 11 bases in between. Germline V gene sequence: CDR1 SGHVS, CDR2 FQNEAQ. The DNA of the CDR3 is TGTGCCAGCAGCCCACCGTCCGGCACTGAAGCTTTCTTT. Translation gives CASSPPSGTEAFF.

The chain is built from TRBV5-4 and TRBJ2-3; 8 nucleotides agree with TRBD1. Trimming took 2 bases from V and 4 from J; bases not matched to a gene: 6. Germline loops: CDR1 SGHNT, CDR2 YYREEE (reference sequence). The CDR3 runs 15 residues. In nucleotides, the CDR3 is TGTGCCAGCAGCTTCCCCAGGGGGCAGGCAGATACGCAGTATTTT. Encoded protein: CASSFPRGQADTQYF.

This chain joins TRBV5-1 and TRBJ2-7; D is possibly TRBD1 (7 bases). This CDR3 has 16 residues. Germline CDR1 SGHRS, CDR2 YFSETQ. Trimming took 0 bases from V and 6 from J, leaving 19 bases between them. CDR3 DNA: TGCGCCAGCAGCTTGGGTCAGGGGGGCGCGATACTCGAGCAGTACTTC. As protein: CASSLGQGGAILEQYF.

V and J are TRBV4-1 and TRBJ2-5; weak D call: TRBD2 (5 bases). This CDR3 has 15 residues. The germline V and J ends were trimmed by 1 base and 1 base, with 10 bases remaining between them. Germline CDR1 reads MGHRA; CDR2 reads YSYEKL. The CDR3 here is CASSQAGGPQETQYF. The CDR3 coding sequence is TGCGCCAGCAGCCAAGCCGGCGGGCCCCAAGAGACCCAGTACTTC.

V is TRBV7-9 and J is TRBJ1-6; 8 bases are shared with TRBD1. CDR3 length equals 15 residues. Germline CDR1 and CDR2: SEHNR and FQNEAQ (reference sequence). With 0 bases clipped from V and 8 bases from J, the junction kept 3 bases outside the gene matches. CDR3 coding DNA: TGTGCCAGCAGCTTAGCTAGGACAGGGTATTCACCCCTCCACTTT. Translation gives CASSLARTGYSPLHF.

The chain carries TRBV2 and TRBJ1-1; 8 nucleotides match TRBD1. J gave up 7 bases and V 10 bases, and 11 bases lay outside the gene matches. Germline-derived CDR1 and CDR2 are SNHLY and FYNNEI. The CDR3 is 13 amino acids. CDR3 loop: CANTPTGACEAFF. The CDR3 nucleotides are TGTGCCAACACTCCGACAGGGGCATGTGAAGCTTTCTTT.

The chain couples TRBV9 to TRBJ1-2; TRBD1 matches 7 bases. The CDR3 length is 14 residues. The ends lost 2 bases at V and 2 bases at J; junction bases unmatched: 3. The V gene's germline CDR1 is SGDLS and CDR2 YYNGEE. CDR3 bases: TGTGCCAGCAGCGTGGGGGACAGCAACTATGGCTACACCTTC. This gives the protein CASSVGDSNYGYTF.

This clone has only one observation. The chain carries TRBV7-3 and TRBJ2-1, with 9 bases that match TRBD2. CDR1 and CDR2 from the germline V gene are SGHTA and FQGTGA. The CDR3 is made up of 12 amino acids. The V and J ends lost 6 bases and 11 bases, in that order; junction bases with no gene match: 5. The CDR3 bases are TGTGCCAGCAGTGTAGCGGGGGACAAGCAGTTCTTC. It is translated as CASSVAGDKQFF.

The J gene is TRBJ2-1, the V gene TRBV27; D perhaps matches TRBD1 (6 bases). In germline, CDR1 is MNHEY, CDR2 SMNVEV (reference sequence). With 8 bases removed from V and 3 bases from J, the gap between germline ends came to 8 bases. This CDR3 has 12 amino acids. The CDR3 spells CASWDNYNEQFF. CDR3 nucleotides: TGTGCCAGCTGGGACAACTACAATGAGCAGTTCTTC.

The genes are TRBV5-6 and TRBJ1-1; no clear D gene. Germline CDR1 SGHDT, CDR2 YYEEEE. The CDR3 covers 14 residues. The V gene lost 1 base and the J gene lost 2 bases, with 9 bases spanning the gap. This chain's CDR3 is CASSLLEINTEAFF. The CDR3 nucleotides read TGTGCCAGCAGCTTGTTAGAGATTAACACTGAAGCTTTCTTT. The full variable domain, completed using reference TRBV5-6 and TRBJ1-1, is DAGVTQSPTHLIKTRGQQVTLRCSPKSGHDTVSWYQQALGQGPQFIFQYYEEEERQRGNFPDRFSGHQFPNYSSELNVNALLLGDSALYLCASSLLEINTEAFFGQGTRLTVV.

V is TRBV2 and J is TRBJ2-5; 8 positions agree with TRBD1. The end of the DNA is better explained by TRBJ2-7, so the J call may be wrong. This CDR3 spans 13 amino acids. Germline assignment: CDR1 SNHLY and CDR2 FYNNEI. Here the CDR3 DNA reads TGTGCCAGCAGTGGACAGGGGAACTACGAGCAGTACTTC. Residues: CASSGQGNYEQYF.

V and J are TRBV5-6 and TRBJ2-3; D is unclear. V was pared by 0 bases and J by 0 bases, with 8 bases between. CDR1 is SGHDT and CDR2 is YYEEEE in the germline V gene. The CDR3 covers 15 residues. The CDR3 coding sequence is TGTGCCAGCAGCTTGGGTCACGGGAGCACAGATACGCAGTATTTT. It specifies CASSLGHGSTDTQYF. Using reference TRBV5-6 and TRBJ2-3 for the parts outside the CDR3, the full variable domain is DAGVTQSPTHLIKTRGQQVTLRCSPKSGHDTVSWYQQALGQGPQFIFQYYEEEERQRGNFPDRFSGHQFPNYSSELNVNALLLGDSALYLCASSLGHGSTDTQYFGPGTRLTVL.

V and J are TRBV2 and TRBJ2-5, with TRBD1 matching over 7 bases. CDR1 and CDR2 from the germline V gene are SNHLY and FYNNEI. The CDR3 runs to 17 residues. Trimming took 6 bases from V and 1 from J; bases not matched to a gene: 14. The chain's CDR3 is CASRASGPGGIQETQYF. The CDR3 DNA follows: TGTGCCAGCAGAGCATCTGGGCCAGGGGGTATCCAAGAGACCCAGTACTTC.

The V call is TRBV4-2, the J call TRBJ1-2; D may be TRBD1 (5 bases). V lost 3 bases and J lost 4, with 9 bases in between. The CDR3 loop spans 13 amino acids. Germline CDR1 reads LGHNA; CDR2 reads YNFKEQ. The CDR3 loop reads CASSQEGLYGYTF. The CDR3 coding sequence is TGTGCCAGCAGCCAGGAGGGACTCTATGGCTACACCTTC.

The chain uses TRBV6-6 and TRBJ1-6, with 7 bases aligning to TRBD1. Trimming cost V 6 bases and J 7 bases; bases outside gene matches: 6. CDR1 is MNHNY and CDR2 is SVGAGI in the germline V gene (reference sequence). CDR3 size: 14 residues. CDR3 coding DNA: TGTGCCAGCAGGTGGGACAGACAAAATTCACCCCTCCACTTT. Protein sequence: CASRWDRQNSPLHF.

V and J are TRBV10-3 and TRBJ2-1, with TRBD2 matching 9 bases. The CDR3 contains 15 residues. The J segment lost 3 bases and the V segment lost 6 bases, leaving 6 bases of the junction unmatched. CDR1 and CDR2 from the germline V gene are ENHRY and SYGVKD. The CDR3: CAIREAGGGYNEQFF. CDR3 nucleotides: TGTGCCATCAGGGAAGCGGGGGGAGGCTACAATGAGCAGTTCTTC.

Here the CDR3 DNA reads TGTGCCAGCAGGTACCGGGACAGGGGCACCTACGAGCAGTACTTC. It encodes CASRYRDRGTYEQYF. The chain links TRBV5-5 to TRBJ2-7, with TRBD1 matching over 10 bases. This CDR3 has 15 amino acids. Trimming removed 5 bases from V and 2 bases from J; junction bases left unmatched: 7. CDR1 and CDR2 from the germline V gene are SGHKS and YYEKEE (reference sequence).

The rearrangement joins TRBV15 to TRBJ1-5, with 9 bases that match TRBD1. The germline gives CDR1 LNHNV, CDR2 YYDKDF (reference sequence). This CDR3 spans 15 amino acids. J was trimmed by 4 bases and V by 5 bases; bases with no gene match: 6. CDR3 amino acids: CATSFGQGLNQPQHF. The CDR3 DNA reads as TGTGCCACCAGCTTCGGACAGGGGTTAAATCAGCCCCAGCATTTT.

This sequence joins TRBV5-6 and TRBJ1-5, with TRBD1 matching over 8 bases. The CDR3 runs to 17 residues. V trimming: 3 bases; J trimming: 2 bases; junction bases outside the gene matches: 10. Germline lookup yields CDR1 SGHDT and CDR2 YYEEEE. The chain's CDR3 is CASSSTRQGRGNQPQHF. DNA of the CDR3: TGTGCCAGCAGCTCGACCAGACAGGGGAGGGGCAATCAGCCCCAGCATTTT. Variable domain in full (rest from reference TRBV5-6 and TRBJ1-5): DAGVTQSPTHLIKTRGQQVTLRCSPKSGHDTVSWYQQALGQGPQFIFQYYEEEERQRGNFPDRFSGHQFPNYSSELNVNALLLGDSALYLCASSSTRQGRGNQPQHFGDGTRLSIL.

This clone occurred a few times. This chain links TRBV2 with TRBJ2-6; D gene uncertain. V lost 5 bases to trimming and J lost 0 bases, with 5 bases between them. Germline-derived CDR1 and CDR2 are SNHLY and FYNNEI. This CDR3 contains 14 residues. The CDR3 sequence is CASSTVSGANVLTF. The CDR3 nucleotides are TGTGCCAGCAGTACAGTCTCTGGGGCCAACGTCCTGACTTTC.

Regarding this clone: Other nucleotide sequences in the sample specify the same CDR3. V usage is TRBV6-5 and J usage is TRBJ1-2; 7 bases agree with TRBD1. V gave up 5 bases and J gave up 4 bases; unmatched junction bases: 7. This CDR3 contains 14 residues. The germline V gene has CDR1 MNHEY and CDR2 SVGAGI. The CDR3 loop is CASSKVQGGYGYTF. CDR3 DNA sequence: TGTGCCAGCAGTAAGGTTCAGGGGGGCTATGGCTACACCTTC.

This chain uses TRBV29-1 with TRBJ1-2; 11 nucleotides match TRBD1. The CDR3 covers 12 residues. Germline CDR1 is SQVTM and CDR2 is ANQGSEA. This CDR3 reads CSAGTGGAGYTF. For the CDR3, the DNA is TGCAGTGCCGGGACAGGGGGTGCTGGCTACACCTTC. Drawing the rest from reference TRBV29-1 and TRBJ1-2, the complete variable domain is SAVISQKPSRDICQRGTSLTIQCQVDSQVTMMFWYRQQPGQSLTLIATANQGSEATYESGFVIDKFPISRPNLTFSTLTVSNMSPEDSSIYLCSAGTGGAGYTFGSGTRLTVV.

The chain has TRBV4-2 and TRBJ1-2, with D possibly matching TRBD1 (5 bases). V was clipped by 0 bases and J by 8 bases, with 13 bases between them. Germline CDR1 is LGHNA and CDR2 is YNFKEQ. The CDR3 spans 14 residues. The CDR3 sequence is CASSQERQGQGYTF. The CDR3 DNA reads TGTGCCAGCAGCCAAGAACGGCAGGGTCAAGGCTACACCTTC.

The rearrangement links TRBV19 to TRBJ1-2; 7 positions match TRBD1. Trimming cost V 5 bases and J 4 bases; bases outside gene matches: 10. Germline V gene data show CDR1 as LNHDA and CDR2 as SQIVND (reference sequence). The CDR3 length is 15 residues. In DNA form, the CDR3 reads TGTGCCAGTAGTCCTCAGACAGGGAACCCCTATGGCTACACCTTC. This encodes CASSPQTGNPYGYTF.

This clone was counted between two and nine times. CDR3 in amino acids: CASSQDPGSYNEQFF. DNA for the CDR3: TGCGCCAGCAGCCAAGATCCAGGCAGTTACAATGAGCAGTTCTTC. The chain is built from TRBV4-3 and TRBJ2-1; D not certain. There are 15 residues in the CDR3. Germline-derived CDR1 and CDR2 are LGHNA and YSLEER. The germline V and J ends were trimmed by 0 bases and 4 bases, with 10 bases remaining between them.

The chain recombines TRBV7-9 with TRBJ2-6; 10 positions agree with TRBD1. Unmatched junction bases numbered 6, after V lost 3 bases and J lost 4 bases. CDR3 length: 17 residues. Germline CDR1 SEHNR, CDR2 FQNEAQ (reference sequence). The CDR3 reads CASSFGDRGVGANVLTF. For the CDR3, the DNA is TGTGCCAGCAGCTTTGGGGACAGGGGTGTCGGGGCCAACGTCCTGACTTTC. The whole variable domain, filled in from reference TRBV7-9 and TRBJ2-6, reads DTGVSQNPRHKITKRGQNVTFRCDPISEHNRLYWYRQTLGQGPEFLTYFQNEAQLEKSRLLSDRFSAERPKGSFSTLEIQRTEQGDSAMYLCASSFGDRGVGANVLTFGAGSRLTVL.

The V gene is TRBV29-1, the J gene TRBJ2-7, with 7 positions matching TRBD1. V lost 6 bases to trimming and J lost 9 bases; unmatched junction nucleotides: 8. The CDR3 contains 11 residues. Germline CDR1 reads SQVTM; CDR2 reads ANQGSEA. Written as DNA, the CDR3 is TGCAGCGTGATCGACAGGGTTGGGCAGTACTTC. It yields the protein CSVIDRVGQYF.

The chain carries TRBV6-1 and TRBJ2-3; tentative D call: TRBD2 (7 bases). The length of the CDR3 is 15 residues. CDR1 and CDR2 from the germline V gene are MNHNS and SASEGT. The V gene lost 0 bases and the J gene lost 4 bases, with 11 bases spanning the gap. The CDR3 is CASSEAGGRADTQYF. Here the CDR3 DNA reads TGTGCCAGCAGTGAAGCGGGGGGGCGGGCAGATACGCAGTATTTT.

The rearrangement links TRBV15 to TRBJ1-2, with no clear D. The ends were cut back, 3 bases at V and 5 bases at J, with 10 bases in the middle. CDR3 length: 13 residues. Germline CDR1 is LNHNV and CDR2 is YYDKDF (reference sequence). CDR3 sequence reads: CATSRDSDYGYTF. The CDR3 nucleotides read TGTGCCACCAGCAGGGACTCCGATTATGGCTACACCTTC.

CDR3 sequence reads: CATESRGNTEAFF. The CDR3 DNA is TGTGCCACCGAAAGCAGGGGGAACACTGAAGCTTTCTTT. The rearrangement links TRBV2 to TRBJ1-1; the D gene is possibly TRBD1 (6 bases). CDR3 length: 13 amino acids. Germline CDR1 and CDR2: SNHLY and FYNNEI. The V end lost 10 bases, the J end lost 1 base, and 13 bases lay between the germline ends.

This clone is a singleton in its sample. This rearrangement joins TRBV19 to TRBJ2-5, with D possibly TRBD2 on 6 matching bases. The ends were cut back, 3 bases at V and 5 bases at J, with 10 bases in the middle. The CDR3 consists of 13 residues. CDR1 LNHDA and CDR2 SQIVND come from the germline V gene (reference sequence). The CDR3 DNA follows: TGTGCCAGTAGTATTGTTAGCGGCGAGACCCAGTACTTC. Its translation: CASSIVSGETQYF.